Included here is one T cell receptor (beta chain) sequence, with context. The protocol was immunoSEQ multiplex PCR, while the TCRdb copy is restricted to in-frame clones and leaves out a portion. The table lists a few million clones, 85% to 95% of them singletons. The CDR3 has 16 residues. Germline trimming cut 5 bases from V and 7 bases from J; bases unmatched to any gene: 10. Germline V gene lookup returns CDR1 MDHEN and CDR2 SYDVKM. This specimen comes from a study of shared clonotypes between healthy human individuals. V and J are TRBV28 and TRBJ2-4, with 11 bases identical to TRBD2. This TCR derives from a man between 18 and 29 years old in good health. Some clones in this sample may be carry-over from other donors' samples. The sequenced sample was naive CD4+ T cells from PBMCs. This sample's subset: CD45RA+ positively selected. The DNA for the CDR3 is TGTGCCAGCAGTCCCGCACTAGCGGGAGTGGGTAACATTCAGTACTTC. Translating gives CASSPALAGVGNIQYF.